The clone carrying this TCR beta chain was detected only a few times. Germline CDR1 is LGHDT and CDR2 is YNNKEL (reference sequence). With 1 base removed from V and 1 base from J, the gap between germline ends came to 10 bases. This CDR3 spans 16 amino acids. This record belongs to a study of blood T cell repertoires in COVID-19. Study overall: T cells, B-cell-depleted T cells, or PBMCs supplied cDNA or gDNA.

In the original analysis: Nucleated cell counts were estimated from reference gene primer amplification. The repertoire was sequenced with immunoSEQ multiplex PCR; TCRdb's copy has only in-frame clones and lacks some. V, J and clone size are taken as reported in that table, and D and trimming were inferred from the DNA itself. The sample has under 200,000 clones, 60% to 85% seen once. Sequenced input: peripheral blood. The source of this sequence is a man aged 55-75 years with acute or convalescent COVID-19. V and J are TRBV3-1 (or the pseudogene TRBV3-2) and TRBJ2-2, with D maybe TRBD2 (5 bases). The CDR3 DNA follows: TGTGCCAGCAGCCAAGGAGGGCTGATGAACACCGGGGAGCTGTTTTTT. This encodes CASSQGGLMNTGELFF.